This T cell receptor (beta chain) was captured by sequencing in a study of blood T cell repertoires in COVID-19. Unmatched junction bases numbered 8, after V lost 0 bases and J lost 6 bases. This CDR3 region has 16 residues. CDR1 is LGHNT and CDR2 is FRNRAP in the germline V gene. The data were produced by immunoSEQ multiplex PCR, yet TCRdb's version contains in-frame clones alone and is incomplete. The table shows approximately 94,000 clones, with 84% occurring only once. This receptor was taken from a man aged 60 to 69 with acute or convalescent COVID-19. Sequencing was carried out using peripheral blood. The rearrangement uses TRBV12-5 and TRBJ2-3; TRBD2 matches at 8 bases. The CDR3 sequence is CASGLVVIAGPDTQYF. The CDR3 DNA follows: TGTGCTAGTGGTTTGGTAGTGATAGCGGGGCCCGATACGCAGTATTTT.